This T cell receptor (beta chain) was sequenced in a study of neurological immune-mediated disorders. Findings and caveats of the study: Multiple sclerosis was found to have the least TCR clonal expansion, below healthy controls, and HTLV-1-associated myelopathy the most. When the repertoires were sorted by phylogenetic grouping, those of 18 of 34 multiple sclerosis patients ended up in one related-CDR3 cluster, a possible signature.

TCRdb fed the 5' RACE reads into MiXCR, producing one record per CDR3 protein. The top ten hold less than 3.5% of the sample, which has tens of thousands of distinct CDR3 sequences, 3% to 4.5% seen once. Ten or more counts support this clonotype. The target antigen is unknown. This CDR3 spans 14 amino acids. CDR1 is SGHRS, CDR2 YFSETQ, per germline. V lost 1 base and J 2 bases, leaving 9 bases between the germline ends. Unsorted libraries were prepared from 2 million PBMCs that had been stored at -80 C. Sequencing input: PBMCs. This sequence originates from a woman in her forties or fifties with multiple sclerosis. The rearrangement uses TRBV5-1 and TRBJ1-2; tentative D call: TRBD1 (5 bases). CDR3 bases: TGCGCCAGCAGCTTGAGGGGAGCGAACTATGGCTACACCTTC. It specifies CASSLRGANYGYTF.